This TCR beta chain emerged from a study of CD8 T cells in Susac syndrome. After extraction with the RNeasy kit, about 0.5 to 1 ug of the RNA was reverse transcribed using random hexamers. From the immunoSEQ multiplex PCR reads, TCRdb called clonotypes with MiXCR, one entry per CDR3 protein. The data show approximately 150,000 distinct CDR3 sequences, around 93% seen once. Sequencing was done on a sample of CD4+ T cells from PBMCs. The receptor's source is a human donor in good health.

CDR3 residues: CSAMVGTGNTIYF. The CDR3 DNA sequence: TGCAGTGCTATGGTAGGGACTGGAAACACCATATATTTT. The chain joins TRBV20-1 to TRBJ1-3; D is uncertain. Trimming took 4 bases from V and 2 from J, leaving 9 bases between them. Germline values: CDR1 DFQATT, CDR2 SNEGSKA (reference sequence). This CDR3 has 13 residues.